This T cell receptor beta chain was recovered during a study of control samples from healthy donors and cancer patients (dated by TCRdb to about 2020). This clone has just a few counts. Its antigen remains undetermined. Within one base of it there is no much larger clone, and no base qualities were kept. This sample includes further DNA sequences coding for the same CDR3. The library was produced with the immunoSEQ multiplex PCR assay. The clones in this table, taken by TCRdb from immuneACCESS, are in-frame only. Not every clone is retained; where verified, under half of the shortfall comes from an unresolved V gene, and the cause of the rest is unknown. Here the sample has 150,000 to 200,000 clones; under 96% occur a single time. 1% of the sample belongs to the ten largest clones. The source is a woman between 25 and 40 years old in good health. The sequenced material came from blood.

Here is the DNA: TGTGCCAGCAGTTTAAGGCCGGACAGGGGGCAAGAGACCCAGTACTTC. Translated, this is CASSLRPDRGQETQYF. This sequence uses TRBV27 and TRBJ2-5; 10 of the junction bases match TRBD1. Trimming takes 2 bases off V and 2 bases off J; junction bases not matched to a gene: 5. The germline V gene (reference sequence) sets CDR1 to MNHEY and CDR2 to SMNVEV. Its CDR3 holds 16 amino acids, cysteine through phenylalanine. The entry retains the CDR3 DNA only, 48 bases that are in frame from base 1.